The clone carrying this T cell receptor (beta chain) showed up just a few times. Its target is not known. The data stem from a study of response to subunit inactivated influenza vaccine. Study conclusions and caveats: It was suggested by the authors that few new T cells are recruited by each seasonal influenza vaccination.

A single record per CDR3 protein comes from TCRdb applying MiXCR to the RT-PCR reads. The sample yields 150,000 to 200,000 distinct CDR3 sequences, roughly a tenth seen once. CDR3 length: 15 residues. J lost 5 bases, V lost 4 bases, and 8 bases had no gene match. Germline V CDR1 and CDR2: LGHNA, YSLEER. The sample consisted of CD8+ T cells sorted from PBMCs, taken less than 25 months after vaccination. This chain joins TRBV4-3 and TRBJ2-5; 9 nucleotides match TRBD1. This sequence was found in a man between 50 and 75 years old who received an inactivated influenza vaccine. The CDR3 region has the DNA TGCGCCAGCAGCCCCGACAGGGGGTCAGCGGAGACCCAGTACTTC. Translating gives CASSPDRGSAETQYF.